This T cell receptor beta chain was recorded in a study of T cell responses to AZD1222 COVID-19 vaccine. Study details: Doses given second, at about 4 or about 12 weeks, were pooled. General study results and limits: Most donors were white British, females outnumbered males, and clonal diversity was possibly underestimated. Repertoires were collected only later (after the peak T cell response had occurred). Dominant at 160-218 and 743-854, vaccine-associated CD4 TCRs also spanned spike.

Using immunoSEQ multiplex PCR, the repertoire was profiled, and TCRdb retains in-frame clones only, with some absent. The table lists 150,000 or so clones, roughly nine tenths of them singletons. To note about this clone: Its specificity is not known.

The sequence was collected from an adult in good health. Sequenced material: peripheral blood, taken on day 0 of AZD1222 vaccination.

The CDR3 DNA follows: TGTGCCAGCAGCCAAGCTGCGGGGCAGACCTACGAGCAGTACTTC. Translation: CASSQAAGQTYEQYF. The chain combines TRBV3-1 (or the pseudogene TRBV3-2) with TRBJ2-7; maybe TRBD2 (6 bases). Deletions cut 1 base from V and 2 bases from J, with 12 bases between. Looked up from germline, CDR1 is LGHDT and CDR2 is YNNKEL (reference sequence). CDR3 length: 15 amino acids.